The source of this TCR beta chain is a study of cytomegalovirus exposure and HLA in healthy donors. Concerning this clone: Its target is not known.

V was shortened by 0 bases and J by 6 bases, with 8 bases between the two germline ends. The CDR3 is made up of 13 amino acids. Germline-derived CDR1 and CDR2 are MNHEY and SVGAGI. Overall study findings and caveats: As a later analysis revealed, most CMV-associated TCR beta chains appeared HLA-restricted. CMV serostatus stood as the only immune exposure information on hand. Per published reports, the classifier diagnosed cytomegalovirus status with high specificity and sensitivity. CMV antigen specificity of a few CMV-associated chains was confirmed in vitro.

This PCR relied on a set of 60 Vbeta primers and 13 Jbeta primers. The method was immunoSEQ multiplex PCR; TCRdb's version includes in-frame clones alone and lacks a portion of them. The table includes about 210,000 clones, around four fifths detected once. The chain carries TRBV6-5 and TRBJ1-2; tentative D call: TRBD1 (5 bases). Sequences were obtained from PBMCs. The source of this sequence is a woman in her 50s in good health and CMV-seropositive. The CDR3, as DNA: TGTGCCAGCAGTTACTCTGCAGGGAATGGCTACACCTTC. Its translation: CASSYSAGNGYTF.